A single sample is the source of the 28 T cell receptor beta chains below, sequenced in a study of blood T cells in healthy people across ages. Combining a sample-barcoded 5' primer with a J-beta primer mix, a second PCR ran for roughly 6 to 11 cycles. TCRdb processed the 5' RACE reads anew with MiXCR; each CDR3 protein has one entry. The sample records around 800,000 distinct CDR3 sequences, about 53% being singletons. Material: blood. These receptors all stem from a man older than 75 in good health.

This sequence joins TRBV20-1 and TRBJ2-7, with D perhaps matching TRBD1 (7 bases). The CDR3 sequence is 14 residues long. From germline, CDR1 is DFQATT and CDR2 SNEGSKA (reference sequence). The V end lost 3 bases, the J end lost 2 bases, and 14 bases lay between the germline ends. This CDR3 reads CSAREGQRAYEQYF. The CDR3 DNA sequence: TGCAGTGCTAGGGAGGGACAGCGGGCCTACGAGCAGTACTTC.

This chain connects TRBV4-1 to TRBJ2-1, with a possible D match to TRBD2 (6 bases). Germline V lookup: CDR1 MGHRA, CDR2 YSYEKL. The CDR3 runs 14 residues. The ends were cut back, 1 base at V and 7 bases at J, with 11 bases in the middle. The CDR3 protein is CASSQGAGRNEQFF. Written as DNA, the CDR3 is TGCGCCAGCAGCCAAGGGGCAGGGAGGAATGAGCAGTTCTTC.

V and J are TRBV29-1 and TRBJ1-2; 7 nucleotides line up with TRBD1. J lost 8 bases, V lost 4 bases, and 7 bases had no gene match. CDR1 is SQVTM, CDR2 ANQGSEA, per germline. CDR3 size: 12 residues. This CDR3 reads CSVGQGGTGYTF. The CDR3 DNA follows: TGCAGCGTTGGTCAGGGGGGGACCGGCTACACCTTC.

The rearrangement joins TRBV9 to TRBJ1-5, with D maybe TRBD1 (5 bases). Per the germline V gene, CDR1 is SGDLS and CDR2 is YYNGEE. V was shortened by 0 bases and J by 4 bases, with 14 bases between the two germline ends. There are 16 residues in the CDR3. The CDR3 spells CASSVERQNFNQPQHF. The CDR3 nucleotides read TGTGCCAGCAGCGTAGAACGACAGAACTTTAATCAGCCCCAGCATTTT. The variable domain in full, with the rest retrieved from reference TRBV9 and TRBJ1-5, is DSGVTQTPKHLITATGQRVTLRCSPRSGDLSVYWYQQSLDQGLQFLIQYYNGEERAKGNILERFSAQQFPDLHSELNLSSLELGDSALYFCASSVERQNFNQPQHFGDGTRLSIL.

Only one count was recorded for this clonotype. This clone may be a read error of a much larger clone one base away. V gene TRBV6-4 combines with J gene TRBJ2-1; D may be TRBD1 (6 bases). With 6 bases removed from V and 6 bases from J, the gap between germline ends came to 15 bases. Looked up from germline, CDR1 is MRHNA and CDR2 is SNTAGT. The CDR3 has 14 amino acids. The CDR3 DNA reads as TGTGCCAGCAGGGTAGGGGGTTGGGTCAATGAGCAGTTCTTC. The encoded protein is CASRVGGWVNEQFF.

The chain carries TRBV28 and TRBJ2-2; TRBD1 matches at 8 bases. Germline lookup yields CDR1 MDHEN and CDR2 SYDVKM. The CDR3 runs to 16 residues. V gave up 5 bases and J gave up 6 bases; unmatched junction bases: 11. The CDR3 nucleotides are TGTGCCAGCAGTAAGGACAGGGAGCGCTTGCCCGGGGAGCTGTTTTTT. Translated, it gives CASSKDRERLPGELFF.

V gene TRBV6-1 combines with J gene TRBJ2-6, with TRBD1 matching over 7 bases. J was trimmed by 4 bases and V by 8 bases; bases with no gene match: 8. The germline CDR1 and CDR2 sequences are MNHNS and SASEGT. There are 15 residues in the CDR3. In DNA form, the CDR3 reads TGTGCCAGCGGCAAGGGGGCGTCCGGGGCCAACGTCCTGACTTTC. Its translation is CASGKGASGANVLTF.

The chain couples TRBV20-1 to TRBJ2-1; 9 nucleotides match TRBD1. The CDR3 runs to 14 residues. J lost 9 bases, V lost 5 bases, and 11 bases had no gene match. The germline V gene has CDR1 DFQATT and CDR2 SNEGSKA (reference sequence). The CDR3 DNA reads TGCAGTGCTCGTACAGGGGGCCCCTCCGGTGAGCAGTTCTTC. This codes for CSARTGGPSGEQFF.

The chain is built from TRBV20-1 and TRBJ2-1; D is unclear. The CDR3 loop spans 16 amino acids. Germline-derived CDR1 and CDR2 are DFQATT and SNEGSKA (reference sequence). Trimming stripped 0 bases from V and 10 bases from J, with 22 bases between. The CDR3 region is CSARDPSSKKGYEQFF. In DNA form, the CDR3 reads TGCAGTGCTAGAGATCCTAGTTCGAAAAAAGGGTACGAGCAGTTCTTC.

The chain is built from TRBV7-2 and TRBJ2-5, with D tentatively TRBD1 (5 bases). V was clipped by 5 bases and J by 9 bases, with 16 bases between them. The CDR3 is made up of 13 amino acids. Germline CDR1 reads SGHTA; CDR2 reads FQGNSA. CDR3 region: CASSPDRSRAQYF. The CDR3 nucleotides read TGTGCCAGCAGCCCAGACAGATCCCGGGCCCAGTACTTC.

The chain is built from TRBV20-1 and TRBJ2-1; 8 bases match TRBD2. Germline V gives CDR1 DFQATT, CDR2 SNEGSKA (reference sequence). V lost 3 bases to trimming and J lost 7 bases; unmatched junction nucleotides: 14. CDR3 length: 16 amino acids. Here the CDR3 DNA reads TGCAGTGCTAGGACCCGTAGGCGGGAGGACCCGAATGAGCAGTTCTTC. Translation: CSARTRRREDPNEQFF.

CDR3 protein: CSAQEGLAGYNEQFF. The CDR3 bases are TGCAGTGCTCAGGAAGGACTAGCGGGGTACAATGAGCAGTTCTTC. The rearrangement uses TRBV20-1 and TRBJ2-1; TRBD2 matches at 12 bases. With V trimmed by 5 bases and J by 4 bases, 6 bases remained unmatched. This CDR3 comprises 15 residues. Germline lookup yields CDR1 DFQATT and CDR2 SNEGSKA (reference sequence).

This CDR3 is CASSSGQAAWDVQETQYF. The CDR3 nucleotides read TGTGCCAGCAGTTCCGGACAGGCCGCCTGGGACGTACAAGAGACCCAGTACTTC. The chain uses TRBV27 and TRBJ2-5; 7 nucleotides match TRBD1. Germline CDR1 reads MNHEY; CDR2 reads SMNVEV (reference sequence). V gave up 4 bases and J gave up 2 bases; unmatched junction bases: 16. The CDR3 covers 18 residues.

The chain uses TRBV4-1 and TRBJ1-1, with a tentative D call TRBD1 (5 bases). Between the trimmed V and J ends, which lost 0 bases and 0 bases, there was a span of 11 bases. The CDR3 covers 16 residues. The germline V gene has CDR1 MGHRA and CDR2 YSYEKL. The CDR3 region is CASSQEFGTLNTEAFF. The CDR3 DNA follows: TGCGCCAGCAGCCAAGAATTCGGGACCTTGAACACTGAAGCTTTCTTT.

As regards this clonotype: Germline and junction disagree at one end, which may indicate a read error. The V gene is TRBV10-3, the J gene TRBJ2-1; possible D gene TRBD2, 7 bases. Germline V gene lookup returns CDR1 ENHRY and CDR2 SYGVKD. The CDR3 runs to 17 residues. The CDR3: CAITKYKGGSSYSEQFF. CDR3 DNA: TGTGCCATCACCAAATATAAGGGGGGGAGCTCCTACAGTGAGCAGTTCTTC.

This clonotype occurred once. This sequence joins TRBV18 and TRBJ2-1, with 12 bases fitting TRBD2. This CDR3 is 18 amino acids long. Unmatched junction bases numbered 9, after V lost 2 bases and J lost 4 bases. Per the germline V gene, CDR1 is KGHSH and CDR2 is LQKENI. CDR3 DNA: TGTGCCAGCTCACCAGGTTCCGGGACTAGCGGGTTATACAATGAGCAGTTCTTC. Encoded protein: CASSPGSGTSGLYNEQFF.

This chain connects TRBV7-9 to TRBJ2-1; D not certain. V lost 6 bases and J 2 bases, leaving 11 bases between the germline ends. The CDR3 is made up of 14 amino acids. Per the germline V gene, CDR1 is SEHNR and CDR2 is FQNEAQ (reference sequence). CDR3 coding DNA: TGTGCCAGCAGATACGGCGCGACCTACAATGAGCAGTTCTTC. As protein: CASRYGATYNEQFF. The variable domain in full, with the rest retrieved from reference TRBV7-9 and TRBJ2-1, is DTGVSQNPRHKITKRGQNVTFRCDPISEHNRLYWYRQTLGQGPEFLTYFQNEAQLEKSRLLSDRFSAERPKGSFSTLEIQRTEQGDSAMYLCASRYGATYNEQFFGPGTRLTVL.

The chain links TRBV10-1 to TRBJ2-2; TRBD1 aligns across 9 bases. Trimming took 3 bases from V and 3 from J; bases not matched to a gene: 11. The CDR3 runs to 18 residues. The germline gives CDR1 WNHNN, CDR2 SYGVQD (reference sequence). This chain's CDR3 is CASSELFGQGLDTGELFF. As DNA, the CDR3 is TGCGCCAGCAGTGAACTTTTCGGACAGGGGCTGGACACCGGGGAGCTGTTTTTT.

This clonotype turned up a few times. The chain is built from TRBV10-3 and TRBJ2-7, with D perhaps TRBD2 (7 bases). Trimming took 6 bases from V and 6 from J, leaving 18 bases between them. There are 14 residues in the CDR3. CDR1 and CDR2 from the germline V gene are ENHRY and SYGVKD. The CDR3 loop reads CAIRKGEGVSEQYF. CDR3 bases: TGTGCCATCAGGAAGGGGGAGGGAGTTAGCGAGCAGTACTTC.

The chain couples TRBV4-2 to TRBJ2-7; TRBD2 matches at 9 bases. The CDR3 covers 15 residues. Germline V CDR1 and CDR2: LGHNA, YNFKEQ. Trimming removed 0 bases from V and 3 bases from J; junction bases left unmatched: 3. CDR3 sequence (DNA): TGTGCCAGCAGCCAAGATGGGCGGGAGGGCTACGAGCAGTACTTC. This codes for CASSQDGREGYEQYF.

V gene TRBV27 combines with J gene TRBJ2-3; D is undetermined. This CDR3 has 13 amino acids. Per the germline V gene, CDR1 is MNHEY and CDR2 is SMNVEV (reference sequence). Trimming cost V 5 bases and J 4 bases, with 10 bases left between them. CDR3 coding DNA: TGTGCCAGCAGTAGTGACCCCCCAGATACGCAGTATTTT. The encoded protein is CASSSDPPDTQYF.

The genes are TRBV5-4 and TRBJ1-1; D is unclear. V lost 3 bases to trimming and J lost 3 bases, with 12 bases between them. Germline CDR1 SGHNT, CDR2 YYREEE (reference sequence). This CDR3 comprises 14 residues. This CDR3 is CASSSGGTYTEAFF. The CDR3 nucleotides are TGTGCCAGCAGCTCGGGAGGTACGTACACTGAAGCTTTCTTT.

The gene calls are TRBV20-1 and TRBJ2-1, with D unresolved. This CDR3 comprises 13 residues. Trimming left V 5 bases short and J 6 bases short, with 14 bases between. Per the germline V gene, CDR1 is DFQATT and CDR2 is SNEGSKA (reference sequence). Here the CDR3 DNA reads TGCAGTGCTGCCCCGTTGGGCCTCAATGAGCAGTTCTTC. It is translated as CSAAPLGLNEQFF.

The chain couples TRBV20-1 to TRBJ2-4, with a tentative D call TRBD1 (6 bases). With 2 bases removed from V and 1 base from J, the gap between germline ends came to 6 bases. The length of the CDR3 is 13 residues. Germline V gives CDR1 DFQATT, CDR2 SNEGSKA (reference sequence). The CDR3 loop reads CSARQGAKNIQYF. The CDR3 region has the DNA TGCAGTGCTAGACAGGGGGCCAAAAACATTCAGTACTTC.

V and J are TRBV7-2 and TRBJ2-6; possibly TRBD1 or TRBD2 for D (5 bases each). Germline V gene sequence: CDR1 SGHTA, CDR2 FQGNSA. This CDR3 comprises 18 residues. Trimming shortened V by 2 bases and J by 1 base, and 15 bases separated the two germline ends. CDR3 sequence reads: CASSLLGRGFSGANVLTF. The DNA for the CDR3 is TGTGCCAGCAGCTTACTGGGACGGGGTTTTTCTGGGGCCAACGTCCTGACTTTC.

V gene TRBV21-1 combines with J gene TRBJ1-5; the table's D gene call, TRBD1, was not cross checked with the DNA. TRBV21-1 is marked as a pseudogene. CDR3 size: 15 residues. The CDR3 DNA sequence: TGTGCCAGCAGCAGCCAGGGGGCGGTCAATCAGCCCCAGCATTTT. It encodes CASSSQGAVNQPQHF.

This clonotype has more than one count but fewer than ten. V and J are TRBV29-1 and TRBJ2-1; D is undetermined. This CDR3 region has 10 residues. CDR1 and CDR2 (germline): SQVTM, ANQGSEA. Trimming stripped 1 base from V and 12 bases from J, with 7 bases between. The CDR3 sequence: CSVEVGGQFF. The CDR3 DNA reads as TGCAGCGTTGAAGTGGGTGGGCAGTTCTTC.

Concerning this clonotype itself: One end of the junction is discordant with germline, which a read error may explain. The chain links TRBV7-3 to TRBJ2-3, with unresolved D. Germline CDR1 reads SGHTA; CDR2 reads FQGTGA. This CDR3 has 16 residues. CDR3 loop: CASSLQPSRAADMQYF. CDR3 in DNA: TGTGCCAGCAGCTTACAGCCCTCAAGGGCGGCAGATATGCAGTATTTT.